The next 6 T cell receptor beta chains were all read from a single sample in a study of CD8+CD57+ T cells in acquired aplastic anemia. Patients included in sequencing had previously demonstrated CD8+CD57+ cell expansion by flow cytometry. Genomic DNA, the template, was used for profiling of the TCR beta VDJ and CDR3. TCRdb reprocessed the reads with MiXCR, giving one entry per CDR3 protein. The sample includes around 160,000 distinct CDR3 sequences, roughly 48% seen only once; the top ten take about 2.8%. The specimen sequenced was sorted CD4+, CD8+, or CD8+CD57+ T cells (not recorded which) from PBMCs. The receptors derive from a human donor with aplastic anemia.

The chain uses TRBV10-3 and TRBJ2-1, with 9 nucleotides matching TRBD2. The CDR3 sequence is 18 residues long. Germline assignment: CDR1 ENHRY and CDR2 SYGVKD. The V segment lost 0 bases and the J segment 4 bases; nucleotides outside the gene matches: 10. DNA of the CDR3: TGTGCCATCAGTGAGTCCCCGGTGGGCGGGGGGGCATACAATGAGCAGTTCTTC. Encoded protein: CAISESPVGGGAYNEQFF.

In this sample, this clonotype turned up many times. This chain uses TRBV7-9 with TRBJ2-1; D not certain. Germline values: CDR1 SEHNR, CDR2 FQNEAQ (reference sequence). This CDR3 has 14 amino acids. V lost 1 base and J 6 bases, leaving 10 bases between the germline ends. The CDR3 DNA reads as TGTGCCAGCAGCTTAGTCGGTTTTGGCAATGAGCAGTTCTTC. It specifies CASSLVGFGNEQFF.

This clonotype was observed many times. The rearrangement uses TRBV6-1 and TRBJ1-1; 7 bases align to TRBD1. Trimming took 10 bases from V and 2 from J; bases not matched to a gene: 10. CDR1 is MNHNS and CDR2 is SASEGT in the germline V gene. The CDR3 extends over 14 amino acids. The CDR3 sequence is CATKRAGGNTEAFF. The CDR3, as DNA: TGTGCCACCAAGAGGGCAGGGGGAAACACTGAAGCTTTCTTT.

The chain links TRBV11-2 to TRBJ1-6; 9 bases map to TRBD1. CDR1 is SGHAT, CDR2 FQNNGV, per germline. Trimming at V came to 3 bases and at J to 8 bases, leaving 11 bases not matched to a gene. CDR3 size: 17 residues. This chain's CDR3 is CASSFSPPGTGYSPLHF. For the CDR3, the DNA is TGTGCCAGCAGCTTTTCCCCCCCCGGGACAGGGTATTCACCCCTCCACTTT.

The DNA for the CDR3 is TGTGCCACCAGTGAGCGGGGGGTCGACTACGAGCAGTACTTC. It specifies CATSERGVDYEQYF. The chain uses TRBV24-1 and TRBJ2-7, with 8 bases matching TRBD2. Unmatched junction bases numbered 4, after V lost 4 bases and J lost 3 bases. CDR1 KGHDR and CDR2 SFDVKD come from the germline V gene. This CDR3 is 14 amino acids long.

This clonotype was seen repeatedly, ten times or more. The chain joins TRBV7-6 to TRBJ1-6; D not certain. Trimming stripped 1 base from V and 5 bases from J, with 9 bases between. Germline-derived CDR1 and CDR2 are SGHVS and FNYEAQ. The length of the CDR3 is 15 residues. DNA of the CDR3: TGTGCCAGCAGCTTAGGGTTCTCGGATAATTCACCCCTCCACTTT. As protein: CASSLGFSDNSPLHF.